This TCR beta chain was identified during a study of blood T cell repertoires in COVID-19. Study summary: Sources were T cells, B-cell-depleted T cells, or PBMCs; the material itself was cDNA or gDNA.

After removal of 3 bases from V and 0 bases from J, the junction contained 16 bases not matched to a gene. CDR1 is MGHRA and CDR2 is YSYEKL in the germline V gene. The CDR3 contains 21 residues. The data were produced by immunoSEQ multiplex PCR, yet TCRdb's version contains in-frame clones alone and is incomplete. This table holds about 160,000 clones, about 80% found once. This clone was found a few times. This clonotype originated in a man in his sixties with acute or convalescent COVID-19. The chain is built from TRBV4-1 and TRBJ2-3; 12 nucleotides line up with TRBD2. The sequencing input was peripheral blood. The CDR3 loop is CASSHSSNPTSGGPSTDTQYF. DNA for the CDR3: TGCGCCAGCAGCCATTCATCCAACCCCACTAGCGGGGGGCCTAGCACAGATACGCAGTATTTT.